The 3 T cell receptor beta chains presented below share a single source sample, sequenced in a study of cytomegalovirus exposure and HLA in healthy donors. PCR involved 60 Vbeta and 13 Jbeta primers. Data came from immunoSEQ multiplex PCR; TCRdb stores just in-frame clones and leaves some out. The sample lists about 200,000 clones; approximately 85% were seen once. The sequenced material came from PBMCs. The receptors originated from a woman aged 50 to 60 in good health and CMV-seronegative.

This sequence joins TRBV11-2 and TRBJ2-7; 13 bases align to TRBD2. The germline V gene has CDR1 SGHAT and CDR2 FQNNGV. With 5 bases clipped from V and 4 bases from J, the junction kept 17 bases outside the gene matches. The CDR3 is 19 residues long. The CDR3 DNA is TGTGCCAGCAGCCCTACTCGGACTAGCGGGAGATTCCGCGTTTACGAGCAGTACTTC. It encodes CASSPTRTSGRFRVYEQYF.

This clone was detected only once. The chain couples TRBV4-1 to TRBJ2-7; 7 bases map to TRBD1. Germline V gene lookup returns CDR1 MGHRA and CDR2 YSYEKL. This CDR3 is 14 amino acids long. The J segment lost 3 bases and the V segment lost 4 bases, leaving 6 bases of the junction unmatched. CDR3 in amino acids: CASSPGTDRYEQYF. In DNA, the CDR3 is TGCGCCAGCAGCCCCGGGACAGATCGCTACGAGCAGTACTTC.

V usage is TRBV7-3 and J usage is TRBJ2-1, with 7 bases that match TRBD2. Germline assignment: CDR1 SGHTA and CDR2 FQGTGA. This CDR3 has 17 amino acids. The V segment lost 0 bases and the J segment 8 bases; nucleotides outside the gene matches: 13. The CDR3 sequence is CASSLTPTVAGFDEQFF. The CDR3 DNA follows: TGTGCCAGCAGCTTAACCCCTACAGTAGCGGGCTTCGATGAGCAGTTCTTC. Looking up the rest from reference TRBV7-3 and TRBJ2-1 gives the full variable domain: GAGVSQTPSNKVTEKGKYVELRCDPISGHTALYWYRQSLGQGPEFLIYFQGTGAADDSGLPNDRFFAVRPEGSVSTLKIQRTERGDSAVYLCASSLTPTVAGFDEQFFGPGTRLTVL.